The 2 T cell receptor beta chains below come from one sample, sequenced in a study of blood T cell repertoires in COVID-19. TCRdb's table, derived via immunoSEQ multiplex PCR, lists solely in-frame clones and lacks some. The sample includes under 250,000 clones, roughly 80% of them seen just once. Sample: peripheral blood. These receptor sequences come from an older woman with active or convalescent COVID-19.

This sequence joins TRBV3-1 (or the pseudogene TRBV3-2) and TRBJ2-7; no clear D gene. This CDR3 has 16 amino acids. Per the germline V gene, CDR1 is LGHDT and CDR2 is YNNKEL (reference sequence). V dropped 4 bases and J dropped 0 bases, with 16 bases sitting between them. CDR3 amino acids: CASSPDPSRSSYEQYF. Written as DNA, the CDR3 is TGTGCCAGCAGCCCCGACCCTTCAAGGAGCTCCTACGAGCAGTACTTC.

As regards this clone: A read error may account for a junction end that differs from germline. CDR3 region: CASTLQVQANYGYTF. The CDR3 DNA follows: TGTGCCAGCACCTTACAGGTCCAAGCTAACTATGGCTACACCTTC. The V call is TRBV11-2, the J call TRBJ1-2; possible D gene TRBD1, 5 bases. Germline CDR1 SGHAT, CDR2 FQNNGV. CDR3 length equals 15 residues. The variable domain in full, completed from reference TRBV11-2 and TRBJ1-2, reads EAGVAQSPRYKIIEKRQSVAFWCNPISGHATLYWYQQILGQGPKLLIQFQNNGVVDDSQLPKDRFSAERLKGVDSTLKIQPAKLEDSAVYLCASTLQVQANYGYTFGSGTRLTVV.